This TCR beta chain is drawn from a study of T cell responses to AZD1222 COVID-19 vaccine. Here immunoSEQ multiplex PCR was the method, and the copy in TCRdb shows in-frame clones only, minus some. The data show 75,000 to 95,000 clones, around nine tenths seen once. The receptor was derived from an adult in good health. This material consisted of peripheral blood, taken on day 0 of AZD1222 vaccination.

CDR3 in amino acids: CASSLESFRNNEKLFF. Here the CDR3 DNA reads TGCGCCAGCAGCTTGGAGTCTTTCCGAAATAATGAAAAACTGTTTTTT. This chain connects TRBV5-1 to TRBJ1-4; D call uncertain. Germline-derived CDR1 and CDR2 are SGHRS and YFSETQ. The germline V and J ends were trimmed by 0 bases and 4 bases, with 13 bases remaining between them. CDR3 length equals 16 residues.